The clone carrying this TCR beta chain was observed at least ten times. What it recognizes is unknown. During its preparation, the TCRbeta library received unique molecular identifiers. TCRdb analysed the PCR reads with MiXCR anew, one entry per CDR3 protein. The sample lists about 490,000 distinct CDR3 sequences, roughly 10% seen once, with roughly 2% in the top ten. Per the germline V gene, CDR1 is LGHDT and CDR2 is YNNKEL (reference sequence). The CDR3 consists of 17 residues. The germline V and J ends were trimmed by 0 bases and 0 bases, with 12 bases remaining between them. The sample comes from a study of T-cell reconstitution after alpha-beta-depleted transplantation in children. Overall study findings and caveats: Reportedly, roughly two months post-transplant, alpha-beta T cells arose from several hundred expanded graft clones.

V usage is TRBV3-1 and J usage is TRBJ2-1; D is possibly TRBD2 (6 bases). This TCR was sampled from a child under 10 years old with inherited bone marrow failure, due to receive a stem cell transplant. The material sequenced was PBMCs, taken before TCRalphabeta/CD19-depleted stem cell transplant. CDR3: CASSQDIADFSYNEQFF. CDR3 sequence (DNA): TGTGCCAGCAGCCAAGATATAGCGGATTTCTCCTACAATGAGCAGTTCTTC.